Listed here are 4 T cell receptor beta chains from one sample, sequenced in a study of blood T cell repertoires in COVID-19 (dated by TCRdb to the early 2020s). Libraries were prepared through the immunoSEQ multiplex PCR assay. In its TCRdb copy, this immuneACCESS table keeps in-frame sequences only and misses some clones. Where compared with another copy, unresolved V genes explain less than half of these, and the others have no known cause. In this sample the table shows 130,000 or so clones, roughly 84% of which occur a single time. The biggest ten clones account for roughly 8.7% of the sample. The sample consisted of peripheral blood. These TCRs come from a woman aged 60-75 years with acute or convalescent COVID-19.

The chain links TRBV6-1 to TRBJ2-7, with TRBD1 identical over 7 bases. Losses at the gene ends were 1 base for V and 0 bases for J; bases not matched to a gene: 6. The CDR3 loop spans 16 amino acids. The germline V gene has CDR1 MNHNS and CDR2 SASEGT. This CDR3 reads CASSEGTGRSSYEQYF. CDR3 nucleotide sequence: TGTGCCAGCAGTGAAGGGACAGGCAGGAGCTCCTACGAGCAGTACTTC.

This clone came up once. The chain carries TRBV6-5 and TRBJ1-1; tentatively, D is TRBD1 (6 bases). Germline CDR1 MNHEY, CDR2 SVGAGI. V lost 1 base to trimming and J lost 1 base, with 10 bases between them. The CDR3 is 15 residues long. The CDR3 is CASSYWGGPNTEAFF. Here the CDR3 DNA reads TGTGCCAGCAGTTACTGGGGGGGGCCGAACACTGAAGCTTTCTTT.

This clone was seen more than once but under ten times. V usage is TRBV30 and J usage is TRBJ2-7; D perhaps matches TRBD2 (5 bases). The germline V gene encodes CDR1 GTSNPN and CDR2 SVGIG (reference sequence). The CDR3 contains 13 residues. V was clipped by 5 bases and J by 1 base, with 12 bases between them. The CDR3 loop is CAWSRDSSYEQYF. CDR3 coding DNA: TGTGCCTGGTCCCGGGATTCATCCTACGAGCAGTACTTC.

The chain links TRBV7-3 to TRBJ1-1; weak D call: TRBD1 (5 bases). The CDR3 runs to 15 residues. The V gene lost 5 bases and the J gene lost 8 bases, with 21 bases spanning the gap. Looked up from germline, CDR1 is SGHTA and CDR2 is FQGTGA. This chain's CDR3 is CASSQTSTQGSEAFF. CDR3 nucleotides: TGTGCCAGCAGCCAGACGTCAACTCAGGGCTCCGAAGCTTTCTTT. Full variable domain (missing parts from reference TRBV7-3 and TRBJ1-1): GAGVSQTPSNKVTEKGKYVELRCDPISGHTALYWYRQSLGQGPEFLIYFQGTGAADDSGLPNDRFFAVRPEGSVSTLKIQRTERGDSAVYLCASSQTSTQGSEAFFGQGTRLTVV.